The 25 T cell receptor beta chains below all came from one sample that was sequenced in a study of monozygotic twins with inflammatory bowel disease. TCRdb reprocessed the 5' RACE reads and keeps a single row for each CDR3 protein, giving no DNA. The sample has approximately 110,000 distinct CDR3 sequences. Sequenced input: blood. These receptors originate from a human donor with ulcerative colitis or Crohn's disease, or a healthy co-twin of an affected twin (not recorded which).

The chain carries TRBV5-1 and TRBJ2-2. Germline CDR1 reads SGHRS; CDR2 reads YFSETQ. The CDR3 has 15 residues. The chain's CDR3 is CASRPSMDHTGELFF.

CDR3: CASSPIYPDTQYF. V and J are TRBV6-5 and TRBJ2-3. The CDR3 length is 13 residues. CDR1 is MNHEY and CDR2 is SVGAGI in the germline V gene.

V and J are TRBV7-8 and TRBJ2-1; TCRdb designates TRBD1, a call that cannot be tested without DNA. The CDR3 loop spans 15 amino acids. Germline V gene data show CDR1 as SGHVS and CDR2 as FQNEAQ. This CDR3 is CASSLTGRSYNEQFF.

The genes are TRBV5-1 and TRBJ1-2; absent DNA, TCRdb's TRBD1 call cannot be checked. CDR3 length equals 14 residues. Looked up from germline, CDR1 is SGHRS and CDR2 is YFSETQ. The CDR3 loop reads CASSLWTGTNGYTF.

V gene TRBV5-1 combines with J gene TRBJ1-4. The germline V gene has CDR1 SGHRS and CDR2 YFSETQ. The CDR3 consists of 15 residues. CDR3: CASSLGAATNEKLFF.

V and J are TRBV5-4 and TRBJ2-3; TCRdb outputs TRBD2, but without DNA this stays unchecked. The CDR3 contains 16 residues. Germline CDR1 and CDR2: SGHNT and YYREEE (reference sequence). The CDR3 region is CASSGLAGGPSNTQYF.

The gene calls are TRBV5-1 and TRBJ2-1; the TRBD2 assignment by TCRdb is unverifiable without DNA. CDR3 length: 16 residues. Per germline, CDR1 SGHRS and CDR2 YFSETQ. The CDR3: CASSTTGLTDYNEQFF.

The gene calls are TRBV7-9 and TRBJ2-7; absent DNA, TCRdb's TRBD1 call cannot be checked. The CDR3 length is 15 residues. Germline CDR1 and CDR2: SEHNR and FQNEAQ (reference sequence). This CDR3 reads CASSLPLGGSYEQYF.

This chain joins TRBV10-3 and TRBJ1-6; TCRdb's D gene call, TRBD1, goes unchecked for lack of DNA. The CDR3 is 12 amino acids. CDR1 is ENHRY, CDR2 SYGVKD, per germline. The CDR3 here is CAIRQGESPLHF.

The CDR3 sequence is CASSQELAGGITDTQYF. This sequence joins TRBV4-3 and TRBJ2-3; TCRdb's D call of TRBD2 is untestable without DNA. Germline V gene lookup returns CDR1 LGHNA and CDR2 YSLEER. This CDR3 has 17 residues.

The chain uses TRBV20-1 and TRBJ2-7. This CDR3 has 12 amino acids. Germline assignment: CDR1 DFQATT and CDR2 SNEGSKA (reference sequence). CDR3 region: CSARVEFGEQYF.

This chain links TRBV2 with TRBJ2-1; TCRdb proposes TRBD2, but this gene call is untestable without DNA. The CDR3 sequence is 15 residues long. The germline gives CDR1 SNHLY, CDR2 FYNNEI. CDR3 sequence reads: CASSEGELGGNEQFF.

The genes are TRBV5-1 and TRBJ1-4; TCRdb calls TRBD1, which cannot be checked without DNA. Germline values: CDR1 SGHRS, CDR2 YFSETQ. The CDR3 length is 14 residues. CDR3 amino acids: CASSLRARNEKLFF. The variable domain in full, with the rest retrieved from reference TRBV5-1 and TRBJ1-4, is KAGVTQTPRYLIKTRGQQVTLSCSPISGHRSVSWYQQTPGQGLQFLFEYFSETQRNKGNFPGRFSGRQFSNSRSEMNVSTLELGDSALYLCASSLRARNEKLFFGSGTQLSVL.

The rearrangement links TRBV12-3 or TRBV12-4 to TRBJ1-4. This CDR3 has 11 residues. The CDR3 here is CASSTNEKLFF.

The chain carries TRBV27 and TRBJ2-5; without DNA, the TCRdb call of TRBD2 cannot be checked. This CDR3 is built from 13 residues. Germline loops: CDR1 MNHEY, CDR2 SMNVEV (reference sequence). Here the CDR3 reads CASRGWAEETQYF.

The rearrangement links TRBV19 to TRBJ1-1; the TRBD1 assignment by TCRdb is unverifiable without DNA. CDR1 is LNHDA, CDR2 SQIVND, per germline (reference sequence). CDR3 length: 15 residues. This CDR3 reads CASSSRGVRDTEAFF.

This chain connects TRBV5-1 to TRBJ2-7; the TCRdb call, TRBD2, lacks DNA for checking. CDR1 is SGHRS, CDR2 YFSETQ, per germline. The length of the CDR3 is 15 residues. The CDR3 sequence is CASSLDGAPSYEQYF.

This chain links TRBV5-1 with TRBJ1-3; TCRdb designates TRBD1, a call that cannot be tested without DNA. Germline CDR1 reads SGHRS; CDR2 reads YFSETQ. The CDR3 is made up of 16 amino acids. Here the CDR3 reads CASSLLGTVSGNTIYF.

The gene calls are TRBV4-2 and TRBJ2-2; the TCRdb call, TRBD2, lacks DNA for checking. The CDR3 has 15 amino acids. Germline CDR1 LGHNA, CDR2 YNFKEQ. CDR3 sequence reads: CASSQVSSFPGELFF.

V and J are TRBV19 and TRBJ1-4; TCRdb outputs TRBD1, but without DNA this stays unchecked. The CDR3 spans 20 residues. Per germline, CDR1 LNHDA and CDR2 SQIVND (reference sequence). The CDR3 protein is CASSLRNADRYRKLNEKLFF.

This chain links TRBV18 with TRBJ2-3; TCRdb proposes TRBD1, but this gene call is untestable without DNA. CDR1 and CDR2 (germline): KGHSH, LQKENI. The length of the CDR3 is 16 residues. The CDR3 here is CASSSPGQGETDTQYF. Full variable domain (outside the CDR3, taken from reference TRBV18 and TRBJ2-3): NAGVMQNPRHLVRRRGQEARLRCSPMKGHSHVYWYRQLPEEGLKFMVYLQKENIIDESGMPKERFSAEFPKEGPSILRIQQVVRGDSAAYFCASSSPGQGETDTQYFGPGTRLTVL.

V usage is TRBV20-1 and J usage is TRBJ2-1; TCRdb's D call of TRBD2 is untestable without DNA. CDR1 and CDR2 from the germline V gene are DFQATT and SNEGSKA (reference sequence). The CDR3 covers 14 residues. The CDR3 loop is CSARTLAGRNEQFF.

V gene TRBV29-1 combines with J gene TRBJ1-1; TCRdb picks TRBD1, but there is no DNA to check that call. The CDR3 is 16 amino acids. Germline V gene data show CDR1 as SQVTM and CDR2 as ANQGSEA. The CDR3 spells CSVDGGFGGGRTEAFF.

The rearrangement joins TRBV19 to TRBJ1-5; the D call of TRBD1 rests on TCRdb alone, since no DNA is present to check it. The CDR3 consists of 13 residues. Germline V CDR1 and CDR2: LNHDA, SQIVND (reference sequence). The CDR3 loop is CASKDRGNQPQHF.

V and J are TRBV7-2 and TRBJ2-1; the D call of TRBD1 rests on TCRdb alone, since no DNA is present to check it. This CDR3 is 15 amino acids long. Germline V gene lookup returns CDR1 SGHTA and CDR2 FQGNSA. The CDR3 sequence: CASSPLTAGGNEQFF.